Listed below are T cell receptor beta chains from one sample, sequenced in a study of blood T cell repertoires in COVID-19. Clones were read by immunoSEQ multiplex PCR, and TCRdb kept only the in-frame ones, dropping some. The repertoire holds some 180,000 clones, with 70% to 80% as singletons. Sequencing was performed on PBMCs or T cells enriched from blood (not recorded which). These receptors were collected from a man between 60 and 75 years old who had been exposed to COVID-19. Each CDR3 is given with its conserved first and last residue. Fields, in order: V gene, clone size, D gene, J gene, CDR3 DNA, CDR3 protein. A D gene is named only where the DNA matches it firmly. The listing skips clone size in some rows; elsewhere it reads once, few, many or a size class.

v_call: TRBV5-1
clone_size: .
d_call: .
j_call: TRBJ2-3
cdr3_nt: TGCGCCAGCAGCCCGGGCACAGATACGCAGTATTTT
cdr3_aa: CASSPGTDTQYF

v_call: TRBV19
clone_size: .
d_call: TRBD1
j_call: TRBJ2-7
cdr3_nt: TGTGCCAGTAGTCCTAAGGACAGGGAACGAATCGAGCAGTACTTC
cdr3_aa: CASSPKDRERIEQYF

v_call: TRBV5-1
clone_size: once
d_call: TRBD2
j_call: TRBJ2-3
cdr3_nt: TGCGCCAGCAGCGAATCAGGACTAGCGGGATGGGCAGATACGCAGTATTTT
cdr3_aa: CASSESGLAGWADTQYF

v_call: TRBV30
clone_size: once
d_call: .
j_call: TRBJ1-5
cdr3_nt: TGTGCCTGGAGTGTGCAGAGCAATCAGCCCCAGCATTTT
cdr3_aa: CAWSVQSNQPQHF

v_call: TRBV18
clone_size: .
d_call: TRBD2
j_call: TRBJ2-7
cdr3_nt: TGTGCCAGCTCAAGACTAGCGGGAGACACCTACGAGCAGTACTTC
cdr3_aa: CASSRLAGDTYEQYF

v_call: TRBV7-9
clone_size: .
d_call: .
j_call: TRBJ2-4
cdr3_nt: TGTGCCAGCAGCTTAATCGCAGGGAACACCCAAAACATTCAGTACTTC
cdr3_aa: CASSLIAGNTQNIQYF

v_call: TRBV20-1
clone_size: .
d_call: TRBD2
j_call: TRBJ2-7
cdr3_nt: TGCAGTGCTAGTCCCGCGGGACTAGCGGGAGCCGAGCAGTACTTC
cdr3_aa: CSASPAGLAGAEQYF

v_call: TRBV28
clone_size: .
d_call: .
j_call: TRBJ2-1
cdr3_nt: TGTGCCAGCAGTTTGTTAGAGGTATACAATGAGCAGTTCTTC
cdr3_aa: CASSLLEVYNEQFF

v_call: TRBV6-1
clone_size: .
d_call: TRBD2
j_call: TRBJ2-1
cdr3_nt: TGTGCCAGCAGTGATAAGGGACTAGCGGGAGGAGGAGGGCACAATGAGCAGTTCTTC
cdr3_aa: CASSDKGLAGGGGHNEQFF

v_call: TRBV3-1/TRBV3-2
clone_size: few
d_call: .
j_call: TRBJ2-7
cdr3_nt: TGTGCCAGCAGCTCACAGGGGGGGGACGACGAGCAGTACTTC
cdr3_aa: CASSSQGGDDEQYF

v_call: TRBV10-3
clone_size: .
d_call: TRBD2
j_call: TRBJ2-5
cdr3_nt: TGTGCCACAAGACTAGCGGGAGGGCAAGAGACCCAGTACTTC
cdr3_aa: CATRLAGGQETQYF

v_call: TRBV27
clone_size: .
d_call: TRBD1
j_call: TRBJ1-2
cdr3_nt: TGTGCCAGCAGTTCCATTACAGGGGGGGCTAACTATGGCTACACCTTC
cdr3_aa: CASSSITGGANYGYTF

v_call: TRBV5-1
clone_size: .
d_call: TRBD1
j_call: TRBJ1-4
cdr3_nt: TGCGCCAGCAGCCGGGGGACAGGGGACTATAATGAAAAACTGTTTTTT
cdr3_aa: CASSRGTGDYNEKLFF

v_call: TRBV27
clone_size: .
d_call: .
j_call: TRBJ2-3
cdr3_nt: TGTGCCAGCAGTTCCTCGATGGACTTCATCACAGATACGCAGTATTTT
cdr3_aa: CASSSSMDFITDTQYF

v_call: TRBV7-8
clone_size: .
d_call: TRBD2
j_call: TRBJ2-1
cdr3_nt: TGTGCCAGCAGCCTAGCGGGAGGAGAGTCCTACAATGAGCAGTTCTTC
cdr3_aa: CASSLAGGESYNEQFF

v_call: TRBV27
clone_size: once
d_call: TRBD1
j_call: TRBJ1-1
cdr3_nt: TGTGCCAGCACCGGGACAGGGGGCCGGAGGACTGAAGCTTTCTTT
cdr3_aa: CASTGTGGRRTEAFF

v_call: TRBV5-1
clone_size: .
d_call: .
j_call: TRBJ2-1
cdr3_nt: TGCGCCAGCAGCTTGCTAACGACTAGCAGGGGTGAGCAGTTCTTC
cdr3_aa: CASSLLTTSRGEQFF

v_call: TRBV19
clone_size: many
d_call: .
j_call: TRBJ2-7
cdr3_nt: TGTGCCAGTAGCCCCTCGGGGGTGGGCTCCTACGAGCAGTACTTC
cdr3_aa: CASSPSGVGSYEQYF

v_call: TRBV7-2
clone_size: .
d_call: TRBD1
j_call: TRBJ1-2
cdr3_nt: TGTGCCAGCAGCTCGGACAGGCTCTCTGGCTACACCTTC
cdr3_aa: CASSSDRLSGYTF

v_call: TRBV19
clone_size: .
d_call: TRBD1
j_call: TRBJ1-2
cdr3_nt: TGTGCCAGTAGCACGGGACAGAAGGGTTATGGCTACACCTTC
cdr3_aa: CASSTGQKGYGYTF

v_call: TRBV28
clone_size: few
d_call: .
j_call: TRBJ1-1
cdr3_nt: TGTGCCAGCAGTTTAGTGGCTAGAGGCACTGAAGCTTTCTTT
cdr3_aa: CASSLVARGTEAFF

v_call: TRBV28
clone_size: .
d_call: .
j_call: TRBJ1-1
cdr3_nt: TGTGCCAGCAGTTTAGGGGGGGTGGGCACTGAAGCTTTCTTT
cdr3_aa: CASSLGGVGTEAFF

v_call: TRBV5-4
clone_size: once
d_call: TRBD1
j_call: TRBJ1-2
cdr3_nt: TGTGCCAGCAGCTTGGATGGACAGGAGCATCGGACCTTC
cdr3_aa: CASSLDGQEHRTF

v_call: TRBV5-4
clone_size: .
d_call: .
j_call: TRBJ2-3
cdr3_nt: TGTGCCAGCAGCTTGTCGGGAGTTCGGTATTTT
cdr3_aa: CASSLSGVRYF

v_call: TRBV27
clone_size: .
d_call: TRBD1
j_call: TRBJ2-7
cdr3_nt: TGTGCCAGCAGTTTCCTGGACAGGGGGTTTTCCTACGAGCAGTACTTC
cdr3_aa: CASSFLDRGFSYEQYF

v_call: TRBV5-4
clone_size: once
d_call: TRBD2
j_call: TRBJ2-3
cdr3_nt: TGTGCCATCACGAGGAGCGGGAGTGGGGATACGCAGTATTTT
cdr3_aa: CAITRSGSGDTQYF

v_call: TRBV19
clone_size: .
d_call: TRBD1
j_call: TRBJ1-1
cdr3_nt: TGTGCCAGTAGTCACCGGGACAGGGCTGAAGCTTTCTTT
cdr3_aa: CASSHRDRAEAFF

v_call: TRBV11-1
clone_size: .
d_call: .
j_call: TRBJ2-1
cdr3_nt: TGTGCCAGCAGCTTATTTAGGGGCTTCAATGAGCAGTTCTTC
cdr3_aa: CASSLFRGFNEQFF

v_call: TRBV2
clone_size: .
d_call: .
j_call: TRBJ2-7
cdr3_nt: TGTGCCAGCAGTGAGAACAGGTACGAGCAGTACTTC
cdr3_aa: CASSENRYEQYF

v_call: TRBV29-1
clone_size: .
d_call: TRBD2
j_call: TRBJ2-7
cdr3_nt: TGCAGCGCCGGCGGGGGGACCGGGACTGGGGCCTACGAGCAGTACTTC
cdr3_aa: CSAGGGTGTGAYEQYF

v_call: TRBV5-3
clone_size: .
d_call: TRBD2
j_call: TRBJ2-2
cdr3_nt: TGTGCCAGAAGCTTGTGTAGGCGGGAGGACCCTACCGGGGAGCTGTTTTTT
cdr3_aa: CARSLCRREDPTGELFF

v_call: TRBV28
clone_size: .
d_call: TRBD1
j_call: TRBJ1-2
cdr3_nt: TGTGCCAGCAGTGGCTCGGACAGGGTGAGGCAGGGCTACACCTTC
cdr3_aa: CASSGSDRVRQGYTF

v_call: TRBV12-5
clone_size: few
d_call: .
j_call: TRBJ1-3
cdr3_nt: TGTGCTAGTGGTTTAAGAGGGCCTGGAAACACCATATATTTT
cdr3_aa: CASGLRGPGNTIYF

v_call: TRBV15
clone_size: once
d_call: .
j_call: TRBJ1-1
cdr3_nt: TGTGCCACCAGCAGAGCCCCGGTCGGGAACACTGAAGCTTTCTTT
cdr3_aa: CATSRAPVGNTEAFF

v_call: TRBV6-5
clone_size: .
d_call: TRBD1
j_call: TRBJ2-2
cdr3_nt: TGTGCCAGCAGACAAAGACAGGGGGCCACCGGGGAGCTGTTTTTT
cdr3_aa: CASRQRQGATGELFF

v_call: TRBV25-1
clone_size: .
d_call: .
j_call: TRBJ2-1
cdr3_nt: TGTGCCAGCAGGGCCGGTCGGGGCAATGAGCAGTTCTTC
cdr3_aa: CASRAGRGNEQFF

v_call: TRBV2
clone_size: .
d_call: TRBD2
j_call: TRBJ2-2
cdr3_nt: TGTGCCAGCAGAGACACTAGCGGGAGATTGCCTGGGGAGCTGTTTTTT
cdr3_aa: CASRDTSGRLPGELFF

v_call: TRBV24-1
clone_size: .
d_call: .
j_call: TRBJ2-2
cdr3_nt: TGTGCCACCAGTGATTTCACAGGGCACACCGGGGAGCTGTTTTTT
cdr3_aa: CATSDFTGHTGELFF

v_call: TRBV5-5
clone_size: .
d_call: .
j_call: TRBJ2-6
cdr3_nt: TGTGCCAGCACCCTAACTAAGGACGTCCTGACTTTC
cdr3_aa: CASTLTKDVLTF

v_call: TRBV7-9
clone_size: .
d_call: .
j_call: TRBJ1-5
cdr3_nt: TGTGCCAGCAGCTTAGAGGGAGGGCAGCCCCAGCATTTT
cdr3_aa: CASSLEGGQPQHF

v_call: TRBV4-3
clone_size: few
d_call: .
j_call: TRBJ1-2
cdr3_nt: TGCGCCAGCAGTCAAGCTGCCCCCAAGGGGAGGGACTATGGCTACACCTTC
cdr3_aa: CASSQAAPKGRDYGYTF

v_call: TRBV6-1
clone_size: .
d_call: .
j_call: TRBJ1-2
cdr3_nt: TGTGCCAGCAGTGAGGGCAGGGCGCTTGCCTATGGCTACACCTTC
cdr3_aa: CASSEGRALAYGYTF

v_call: TRBV30
clone_size: .
d_call: .
j_call: TRBJ2-1
cdr3_nt: TGTGCCTGGAGTGGACCCAGTTGGAGGGTATACAATGAGCAGTTCTTC
cdr3_aa: CAWSGPSWRVYNEQFF

v_call: TRBV11-3
clone_size: .
d_call: .
j_call: TRBJ2-3
cdr3_nt: TGTGCCAGCAGCTATTCGGGGATAGCCGTAGATACGCAGTATTTT
cdr3_aa: CASSYSGIAVDTQYF

v_call: TRBV7-9
clone_size: .
d_call: .
j_call: TRBJ2-7
cdr3_nt: TGTGCCAGCACCCAGGTGGCTCACTCCTACGAGCAGTACTTC
cdr3_aa: CASTQVAHSYEQYF

v_call: TRBV27
clone_size: .
d_call: .
j_call: TRBJ2-7
cdr3_nt: TGTGCCAGCAGTCCCATAGGTTGGGGCCAGGCCACCGCCGAGCAGTACTTC
cdr3_aa: CASSPIGWGQATAEQYF

v_call: TRBV27
clone_size: .
d_call: .
j_call: TRBJ1-5
cdr3_nt: TGTGCCAGCAGTCACAGACATGATAGCAATCAGCCCCAGCATTTT
cdr3_aa: CASSHRHDSNQPQHF

v_call: TRBV19
clone_size: .
d_call: .
j_call: TRBJ1-5
cdr3_nt: TGTGCCACCAGGGTGGGGGCTAGCAATCAGCCCCAGCATTTT
cdr3_aa: CATRVGASNQPQHF

v_call: TRBV6-5
clone_size: few
d_call: .
j_call: TRBJ2-7
cdr3_nt: TGTGCCAGCAGTTCCCAGGGGTCCTCCTACGAGCAGTACTTC
cdr3_aa: CASSSQGSSYEQYF

v_call: TRBV6-5
clone_size: .
d_call: TRBD2
j_call: TRBJ2-3
cdr3_nt: TGTGCCAGCAGTTACCGCGGGAGTTGGGATACGCAGTATTTT
cdr3_aa: CASSYRGSWDTQYF

v_call: TRBV7-8
clone_size: .
d_call: TRBD2
j_call: TRBJ2-7
cdr3_nt: TGTGCCAGCAGCTTAGGACTAGCGGGAGGAACCTCCTACGAGCAGTACTTC
cdr3_aa: CASSLGLAGGTSYEQYF

v_call: TRBV6-5
clone_size: .
d_call: .
j_call: TRBJ1-2
cdr3_nt: TGTGCCAGCGGTTTACAGGCCGCCCGCTATGGCTACACCTTC
cdr3_aa: CASGLQAARYGYTF

v_call: TRBV3-1/TRBV3-2
clone_size: .
d_call: TRBD1
j_call: TRBJ1-5
cdr3_nt: TGTGCCAGCAGCCCAGGGGGCCGTCAGCCCCAGCATTTT
cdr3_aa: CASSPGGRQPQHF

v_call: TRBV30
clone_size: .
d_call: .
j_call: TRBJ1-2
cdr3_nt: TGTGCCTGGAGTGTACGTGGGGCCCCCTATGGCTACACCTTC
cdr3_aa: CAWSVRGAPYGYTF

v_call: TRBV11-2
clone_size: .
d_call: .
j_call: TRBJ2-5
cdr3_nt: TGTGCCAGCAGCTTAGGGGCCGGGGTCCAAGAGACCCAGTACTTC
cdr3_aa: CASSLGAGVQETQYF